The clone carrying this T cell receptor beta chain was detected ten times or more. The data were obtained in a study of T cell repertoires in cytomegalovirus infection. The junction had 7 bases not matched to a gene; V was cut back by 2 bases and J by 5 bases. The CDR3 length is 15 residues. Germline CDR1 SGHTA, CDR2 FQGNSA. TCRdb itself ran the reads through MiXCR, one entry per CDR3 protein. Found here are approximately 240,000 distinct CDR3 sequences, 9% to 15% of them singletons; the top ten hold 1.6%. The clonotype originates from a human donor in good health (CMV status not recorded). Some clones in this sample may be carry-over from other donors' samples. Sequences were obtained from PBMCs. The chain has TRBV7-2 and TRBJ2-5; the match to TRBD2 covers 8 bases. This CDR3 reads CASSLFGRAGETQYF. CDR3 DNA: TGTGCCAGCAGCTTATTCGGGAGGGCCGGGGAGACCCAGTACTTC.